This T cell receptor (beta chain) was identified in a study of T cell repertoires in cytomegalovirus infection. Study at large: Use of recently identified HLA-C-restricted and well-studied HLA-B-restricted CMV epitopes was part of the study. Signatures in public TCR beta sequences pointed to both CMV infection and matching HLA type. Broader study findings: Public TCR beta family frequency separated CMV-and-HLA carriers, including in an independent cohort. HLA-C-restricted CMV clonotypes gave the most frequent clonotype in two of eight donors.

TCRdb independently ran MiXCR on the reads; one entry per CDR3 protein. This repertoire shows approximately 150,000 distinct CDR3 sequences, roughly 21% found once; its top ten account for more than 25%. This clonotype was observed many times. Its antigen is undetermined. The origin of this receptor is a human donor in good health (CMV status not recorded). Some clones in this sample may be carry-over from other donors' samples. The source was CD8+ T cells from cultured PBMCs, collected from culture after CMV antigen stimulation.

This CDR3 is CASSSPLGQMNTEAFF. The CDR3 nucleotides read TGTGCCAGCAGCTCACCCCTGGGACAGATGAACACTGAAGCTTTCTTT. The rearrangement uses TRBV7-8 and TRBJ1-1, with 7 nucleotides matching TRBD1. V trimming: 4 bases; J trimming: 0 bases; junction bases outside the gene matches: 8. The CDR3 loop spans 16 amino acids. Germline-derived CDR1 and CDR2 are SGHVS and FQNEAQ.